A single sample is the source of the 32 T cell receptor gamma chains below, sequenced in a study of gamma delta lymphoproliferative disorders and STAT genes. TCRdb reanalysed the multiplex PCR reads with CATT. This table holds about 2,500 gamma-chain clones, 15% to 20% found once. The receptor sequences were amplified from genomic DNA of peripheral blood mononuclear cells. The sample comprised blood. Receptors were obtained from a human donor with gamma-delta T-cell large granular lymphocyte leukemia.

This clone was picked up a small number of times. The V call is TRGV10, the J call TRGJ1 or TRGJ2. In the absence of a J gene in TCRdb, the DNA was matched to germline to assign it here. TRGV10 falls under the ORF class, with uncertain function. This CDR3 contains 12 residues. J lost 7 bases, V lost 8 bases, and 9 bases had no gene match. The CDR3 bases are TGTGCTGCGTGGGCCCTGCGGTATAAGAAACTCTTT. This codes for CAAWALRYKKLF.

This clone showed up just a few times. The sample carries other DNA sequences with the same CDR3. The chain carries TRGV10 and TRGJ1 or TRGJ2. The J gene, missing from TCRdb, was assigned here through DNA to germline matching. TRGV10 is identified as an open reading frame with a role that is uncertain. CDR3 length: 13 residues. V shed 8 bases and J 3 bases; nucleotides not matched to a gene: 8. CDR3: CAAWDSSYYKKLF. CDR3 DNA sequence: TGTGCTGCGTGGGATTCGAGTTATTATAAGAAACTCTTT.

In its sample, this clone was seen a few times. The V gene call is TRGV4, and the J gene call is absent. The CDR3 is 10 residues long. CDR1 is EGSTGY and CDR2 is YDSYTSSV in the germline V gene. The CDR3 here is CATWDGPVLF. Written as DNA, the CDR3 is TGTGCCACCTGGGATGGGCCTGTACTCTTT.

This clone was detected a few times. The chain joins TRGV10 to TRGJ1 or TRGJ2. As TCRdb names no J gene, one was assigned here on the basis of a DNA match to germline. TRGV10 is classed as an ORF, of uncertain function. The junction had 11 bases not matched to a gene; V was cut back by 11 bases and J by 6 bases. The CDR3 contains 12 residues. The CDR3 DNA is TGTGCTGCGCCCCCACTCTCTTATAAGAAACTCTTT. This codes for CAAPPLSYKKLF.

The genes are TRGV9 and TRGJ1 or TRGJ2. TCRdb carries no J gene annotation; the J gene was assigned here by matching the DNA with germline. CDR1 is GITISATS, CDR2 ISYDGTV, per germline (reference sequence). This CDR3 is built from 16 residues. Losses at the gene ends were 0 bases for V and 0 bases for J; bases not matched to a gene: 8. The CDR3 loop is CALWEVRPKNYYKKLF. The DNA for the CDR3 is TGTGCCTTGTGGGAGGTGCGCCCCAAGAATTATTATAAGAAACTCTTT.

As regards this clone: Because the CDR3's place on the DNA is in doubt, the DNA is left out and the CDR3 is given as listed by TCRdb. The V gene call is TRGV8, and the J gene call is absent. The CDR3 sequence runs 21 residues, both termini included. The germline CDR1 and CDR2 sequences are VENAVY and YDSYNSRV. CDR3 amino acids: CATWDRALIIIRNSLAVEQHF.

The CDR3 DNA reads as TGTGCCTTGTGGGAGACCAATAAGAAACTCTTT. The encoded protein is CALWETNKKLF. This chain connects TRGV9 to TRGJ1 or TRGJ2. TCRdb leaves out the J gene; it was filled in here by matching the DNA to germline. The CDR3 extends over 11 amino acids. Per germline, CDR1 GITISATS and CDR2 ISYDGTV (reference sequence). The trim removed 3 bases at V and 8 bases at J, leaving 4 bases unmatched.

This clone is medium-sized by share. CDR3 in amino acids: CATWDRELGKKIKVF. As DNA, the CDR3 is TGTGCCACCTGGGATAGAGAGTTGGGCAAAAAAATCAAGGTATTT. V is TRGV8 and J is TRGJP. The J gene, left out of TCRdb, was set here by checking the DNA against germline. CDR3 length: 15 amino acids. Germline V gene lookup returns CDR1 VENAVY and CDR2 YDSYNSRV. V shed 1 base, J shed 6 bases, and the junction held 0 bases outside the gene matches.

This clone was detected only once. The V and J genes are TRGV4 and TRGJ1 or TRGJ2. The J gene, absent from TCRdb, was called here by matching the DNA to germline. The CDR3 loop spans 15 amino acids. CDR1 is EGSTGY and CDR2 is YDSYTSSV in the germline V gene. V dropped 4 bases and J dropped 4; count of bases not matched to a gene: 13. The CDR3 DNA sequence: TGTGCCACCTGGGACGGGCCAAGAAACTATTATAAGAAACTCTTT. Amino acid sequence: CATWDGPRNYYKKLF.

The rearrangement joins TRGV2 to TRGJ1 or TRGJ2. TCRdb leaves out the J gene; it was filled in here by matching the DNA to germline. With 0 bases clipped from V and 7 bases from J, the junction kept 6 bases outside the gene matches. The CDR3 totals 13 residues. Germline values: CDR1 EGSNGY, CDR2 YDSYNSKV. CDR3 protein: CATWDGREYKKLF. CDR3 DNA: TGTGCCACCTGGGACGGGCGGGAGTATAAGAAACTCTTT.

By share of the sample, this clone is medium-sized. The CDR3 nucleotides read TGTGCCACCTGGGACGGGCCTGGGAGTAGTGATTGGATCAAGACGTTT. Its translation: CATWDGPGSSDWIKTF. The chain combines TRGV2 with TRGJP2. The J gene, left out of TCRdb, was set here by checking the DNA against germline. V lost 0 bases to trimming and J lost 2 bases; unmatched junction nucleotides: 6. Per germline, CDR1 EGSNGY and CDR2 YDSYNSKV. The CDR3 has 16 amino acids.

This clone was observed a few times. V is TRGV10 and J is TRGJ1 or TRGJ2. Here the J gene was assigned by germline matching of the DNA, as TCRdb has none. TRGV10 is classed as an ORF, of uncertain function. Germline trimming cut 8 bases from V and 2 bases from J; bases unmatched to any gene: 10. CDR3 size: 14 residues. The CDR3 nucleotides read TGTGCTGCGTGGGATACAGCCCATTATTATAAGAAACTCTTT. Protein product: CAAWDTAHYYKKLF.

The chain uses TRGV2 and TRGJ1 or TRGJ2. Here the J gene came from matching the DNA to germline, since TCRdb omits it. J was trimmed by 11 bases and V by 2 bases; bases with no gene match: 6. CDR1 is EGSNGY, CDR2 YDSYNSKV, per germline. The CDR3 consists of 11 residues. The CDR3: CATWDDTEKLF. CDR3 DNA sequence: TGTGCCACCTGGGACGACACCGAGAAACTCTTT.

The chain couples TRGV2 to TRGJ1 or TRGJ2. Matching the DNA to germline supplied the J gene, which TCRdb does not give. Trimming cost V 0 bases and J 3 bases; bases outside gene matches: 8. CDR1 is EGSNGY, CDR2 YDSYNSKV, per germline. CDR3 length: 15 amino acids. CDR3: CATWDGPLCYYKKLF. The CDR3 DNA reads TGTGCCACCTGGGACGGGCCCTTGTGTTATTATAAGAAACTCTTT.

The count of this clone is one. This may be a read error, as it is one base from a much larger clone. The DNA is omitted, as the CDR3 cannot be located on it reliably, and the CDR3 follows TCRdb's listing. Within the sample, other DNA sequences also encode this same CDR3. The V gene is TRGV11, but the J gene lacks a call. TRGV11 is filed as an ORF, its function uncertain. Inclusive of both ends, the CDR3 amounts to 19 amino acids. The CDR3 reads CTTVPAGLGTGHMVYEKLF.

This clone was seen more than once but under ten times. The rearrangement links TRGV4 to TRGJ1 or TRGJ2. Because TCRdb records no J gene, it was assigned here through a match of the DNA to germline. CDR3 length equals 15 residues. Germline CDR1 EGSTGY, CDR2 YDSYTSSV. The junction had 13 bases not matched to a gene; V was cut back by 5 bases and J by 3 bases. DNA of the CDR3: TGTGCCACCTGGGGTCCAGGGGGGCCTTATTATAAGAAACTCTTT. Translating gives CATWGPGGPYYKKLF.

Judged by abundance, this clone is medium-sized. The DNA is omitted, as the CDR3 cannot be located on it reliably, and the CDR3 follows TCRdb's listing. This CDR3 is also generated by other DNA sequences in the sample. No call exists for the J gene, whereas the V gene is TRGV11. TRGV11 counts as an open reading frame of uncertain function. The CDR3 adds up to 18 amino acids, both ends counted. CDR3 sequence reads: CTTVPAGLGTVTGWFKIF.

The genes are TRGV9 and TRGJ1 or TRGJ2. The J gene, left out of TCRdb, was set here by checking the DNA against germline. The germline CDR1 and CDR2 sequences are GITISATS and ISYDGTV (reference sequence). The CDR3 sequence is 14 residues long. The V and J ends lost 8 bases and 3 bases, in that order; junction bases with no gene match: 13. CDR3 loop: CALYCTRFYYKKLF. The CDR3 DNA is TGTGCCTTGTATTGCACCCGTTTTTATTATAAGAAACTCTTT.

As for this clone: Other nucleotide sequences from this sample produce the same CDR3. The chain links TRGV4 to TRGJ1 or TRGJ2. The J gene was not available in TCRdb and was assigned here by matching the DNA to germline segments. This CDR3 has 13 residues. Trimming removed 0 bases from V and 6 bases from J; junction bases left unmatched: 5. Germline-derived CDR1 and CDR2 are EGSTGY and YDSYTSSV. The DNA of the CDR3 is TGTGCCACCTGGGATGGGCGGGGTTATAAGAAACTCTTT. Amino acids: CATWDGRGYKKLF.

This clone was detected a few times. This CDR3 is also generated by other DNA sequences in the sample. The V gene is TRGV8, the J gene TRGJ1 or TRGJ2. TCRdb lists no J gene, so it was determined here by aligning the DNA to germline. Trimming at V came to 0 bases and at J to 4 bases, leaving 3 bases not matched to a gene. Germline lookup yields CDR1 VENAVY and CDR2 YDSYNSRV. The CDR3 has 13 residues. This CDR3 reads CATWDRRYYKKLF. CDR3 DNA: TGTGCCACCTGGGATAGGCGCTATTATAAGAAACTCTTT.

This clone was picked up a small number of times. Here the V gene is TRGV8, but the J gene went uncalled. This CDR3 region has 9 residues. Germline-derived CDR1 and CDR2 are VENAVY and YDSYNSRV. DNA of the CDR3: TGTGCCGACCGGTCGGGCGGACTCTTT. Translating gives CADRSGGLF.

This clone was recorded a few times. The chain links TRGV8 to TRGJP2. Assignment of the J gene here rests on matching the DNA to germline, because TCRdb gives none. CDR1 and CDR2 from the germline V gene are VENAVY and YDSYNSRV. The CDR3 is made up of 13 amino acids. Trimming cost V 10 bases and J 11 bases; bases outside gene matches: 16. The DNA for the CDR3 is TGTGCCACTAGGCAGGCGTCGGGATGGATCAAGACGTTT. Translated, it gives CATRQASGWIKTF.

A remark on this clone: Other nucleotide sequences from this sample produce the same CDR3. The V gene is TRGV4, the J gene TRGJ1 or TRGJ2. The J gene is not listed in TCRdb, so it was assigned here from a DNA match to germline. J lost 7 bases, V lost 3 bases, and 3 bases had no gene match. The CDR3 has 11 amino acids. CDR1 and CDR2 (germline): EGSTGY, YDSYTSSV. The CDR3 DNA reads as TGTGCCACCTGGGATCCCTATAAGAAACTCTTT. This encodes CATWDPYKKLF.

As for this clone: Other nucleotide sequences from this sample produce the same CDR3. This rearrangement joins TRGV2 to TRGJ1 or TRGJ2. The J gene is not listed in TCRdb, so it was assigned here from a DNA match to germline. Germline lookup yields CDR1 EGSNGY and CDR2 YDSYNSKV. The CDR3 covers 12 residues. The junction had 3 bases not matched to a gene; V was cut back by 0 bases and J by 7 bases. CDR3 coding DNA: TGTGCCACCTGGGACGGGGGGTATAAGAAACTCTTT. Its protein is CATWDGGYKKLF.

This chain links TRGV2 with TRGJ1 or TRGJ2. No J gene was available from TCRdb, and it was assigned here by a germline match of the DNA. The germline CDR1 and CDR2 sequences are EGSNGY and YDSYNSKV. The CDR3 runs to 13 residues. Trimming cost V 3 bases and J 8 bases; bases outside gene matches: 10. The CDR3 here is CATWDPKGDKKLF. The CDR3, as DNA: TGTGCCACCTGGGACCCCAAAGGGGATAAGAAACTCTTT.

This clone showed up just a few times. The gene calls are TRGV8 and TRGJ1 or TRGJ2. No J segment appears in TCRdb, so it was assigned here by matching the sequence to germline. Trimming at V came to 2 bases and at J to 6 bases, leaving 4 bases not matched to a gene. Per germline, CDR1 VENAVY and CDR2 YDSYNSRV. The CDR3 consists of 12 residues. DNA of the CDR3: TGTGCCACCTGGGATACCAGTTATAAGAAACTCTTT. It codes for CATWDTSYKKLF.

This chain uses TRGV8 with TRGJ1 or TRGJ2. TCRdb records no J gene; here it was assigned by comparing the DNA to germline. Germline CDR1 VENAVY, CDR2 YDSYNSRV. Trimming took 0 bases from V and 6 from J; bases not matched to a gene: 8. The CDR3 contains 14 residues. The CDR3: CATWDRRICYKKLF. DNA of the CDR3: TGTGCCACCTGGGATAGGCGGATTTGTTATAAGAAACTCTTT.

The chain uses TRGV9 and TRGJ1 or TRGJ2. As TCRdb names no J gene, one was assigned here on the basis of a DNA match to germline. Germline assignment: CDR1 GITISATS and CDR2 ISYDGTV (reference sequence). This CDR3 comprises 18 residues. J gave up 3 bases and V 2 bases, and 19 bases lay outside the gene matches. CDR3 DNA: TGTGCCTTGTGGGAGGCTAGTAAAAGATCCCATTCTTATTATAAGAAACTCTTT. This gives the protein CALWEASKRSHSYYKKLF.

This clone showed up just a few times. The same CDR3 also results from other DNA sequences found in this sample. The CDR3 DNA sequence: TGTGCCACCTGGGACGGTTTTTATTATAAGAAACTCTTT. It codes for CATWDGFYYKKLF. V gene TRGV2 combines with J gene TRGJ1 or TRGJ2. TCRdb lists no J gene, so it was determined here by aligning the DNA to germline. The V gene's germline CDR1 is EGSNGY and CDR2 YDSYNSKV. The CDR3 extends over 13 amino acids. The V gene end was trimmed by 1 base and the J gene end by 3 bases; junction bases not matched to a gene: 3.

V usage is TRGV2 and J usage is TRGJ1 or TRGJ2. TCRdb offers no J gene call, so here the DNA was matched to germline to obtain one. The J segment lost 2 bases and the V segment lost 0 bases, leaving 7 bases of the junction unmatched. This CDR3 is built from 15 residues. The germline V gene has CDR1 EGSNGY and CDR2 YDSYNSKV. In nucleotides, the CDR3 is TGTGCCACCTGGGACGGGCTACTTGATTATTATAAGAAACTCTTT. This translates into CATWDGLLDYYKKLF.

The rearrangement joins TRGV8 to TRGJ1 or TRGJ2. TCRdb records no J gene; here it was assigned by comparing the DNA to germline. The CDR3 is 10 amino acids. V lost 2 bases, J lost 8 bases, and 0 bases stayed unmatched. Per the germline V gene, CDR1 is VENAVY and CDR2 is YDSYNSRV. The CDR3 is CATWDNKKLF. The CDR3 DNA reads TGTGCCACCTGGGATAATAAGAAACTCTTT.

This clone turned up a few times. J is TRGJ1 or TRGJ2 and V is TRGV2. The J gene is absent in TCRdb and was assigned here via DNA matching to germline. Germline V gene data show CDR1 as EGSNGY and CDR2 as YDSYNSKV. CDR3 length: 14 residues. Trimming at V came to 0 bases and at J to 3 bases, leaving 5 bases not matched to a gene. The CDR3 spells CATWDGRSYYKKLF. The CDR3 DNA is TGTGCCACCTGGGACGGGCGAAGTTATTATAAGAAACTCTTT.